This is a list of T cell receptor beta chains from one sample in a study of blood T cell repertoires in COVID-19. TCRdb's copy holds only in-frame clones and misses some; the assay was immunoSEQ multiplex PCR. The data contain about 130,000 clones, about 88% of them singletons. Input material: peripheral blood. The source is a woman of 80 years or more with acute or convalescent COVID-19. Both conserved end residues are part of each CDR3. The D gene is left open where the match is weak. Only part of the rows carry a size: once, few, many, or a class if the clone is expanded.

J gene: TRBJ1-1; D gene: NA; V gene: TRBV19; clone size: medium-sized; CDR3 protein: CASSALLGSGAEAFF; CDR3 DNA: TGTGCCAGTAGTGCTTTATTGGGGAGTGGAGCTGAAGCTTTCTTT
J gene: TRBJ2-1; D gene: TRBD2; V gene: TRBV5-1; clone size: NA; CDR3 protein: CASSWTSGGADEQFF; CDR3 DNA: TGCGCCAGCAGCTGGACTAGCGGGGGGGCGGATGAGCAGTTCTTC
J gene: TRBJ1-5; D gene: NA; V gene: TRBV19; clone size: NA; CDR3 protein: CASSKSQTMGPQHF; CDR3 DNA: TGTGCCAGTAGTAAGAGCCAGACAATGGGGCCCCAGCATTTT
J gene: TRBJ2-5; D gene: NA; V gene: TRBV18; clone size: NA; CDR3 protein: CASRGLETQYF; CDR3 DNA: TGTGCCAGCCGGGGTTTAGAGACCCAGTACTTC
J gene: TRBJ1-2; D gene: NA; V gene: TRBV10-3; clone size: NA; CDR3 protein: CAISNRVVAGYTF; CDR3 DNA: TGTGCCATCAGCAACAGGGTGGTAGCGGGCTACACCTTC
J gene: TRBJ1-6; D gene: TRBD1; V gene: TRBV5-1; clone size: NA; CDR3 protein: CASRDRWLNSPLHF; CDR3 DNA: TGCGCCAGCAGGGACAGGTGGTTGAATTCACCCCTCCACTTT
J gene: TRBJ2-1; D gene: TRBD2; V gene: TRBV19; clone size: NA; CDR3 protein: CASSTGTSGKNEQFF; CDR3 DNA: TGTGCCAGTAGTACCGGGACTAGCGGGAAGAATGAGCAGTTCTTC
J gene: TRBJ1-4; D gene: NA; V gene: TRBV19; clone size: NA; CDR3 protein: CASSYYRGEKLFF; CDR3 DNA: TGTGCCAGTAGCTATTATAGGGGTGAAAAACTGTTTTTT
J gene: TRBJ1-3; D gene: NA; V gene: TRBV7-2; clone size: NA; CDR3 protein: CASSPARQPGNTIYF; CDR3 DNA: TGTGCCAGCAGCCCCGCGCGGCAGCCTGGAAACACCATATATTTT
J gene: TRBJ2-5; D gene: TRBD2; V gene: TRBV5-1; clone size: NA; CDR3 protein: CASSTRGGLETQYF; CDR3 DNA: TGCGCCAGCAGCACGCGGGGGGGCCTCGAGACCCAGTACTTC
J gene: TRBJ1-1; D gene: NA; V gene: TRBV7-2; clone size: NA; CDR3 protein: CASSLEGSVMWAFF; CDR3 DNA: TGTGCCAGCAGCTTAGAGGGGTCAGTCATGTGGGCTTTCTTT
J gene: TRBJ2-1; D gene: NA; V gene: TRBV5-1; clone size: NA; CDR3 protein: CASSLQGDEQFF; CDR3 DNA: TGCGCCAGCAGCTTACAGGGCGATGAGCAGTTCTTC
J gene: TRBJ1-6; D gene: NA; V gene: TRBV11-2; clone size: NA; CDR3 protein: CASSLAATLYNSPLHF; CDR3 DNA: TGTGCCAGCAGCTTAGCCGCGACACTGTATAATTCACCCCTCCACTTT
J gene: TRBJ1-2; D gene: NA; V gene: TRBV3-1/TRBV3-2; clone size: NA; CDR3 protein: CASSPRGLFGYTF; CDR3 DNA: TGTGCCAGCAGCCCTCGCGGACTTTTTGGCTACACCTTC
J gene: TRBJ2-1; D gene: NA; V gene: TRBV27; clone size: NA; CDR3 protein: CASSLAGFEQFF; CDR3 DNA: TGTGCCAGCAGTTTAGCGGGGTTTGAGCAGTTCTTC
J gene: TRBJ1-2; D gene: NA; V gene: TRBV5-1; clone size: NA; CDR3 protein: CASTDPGAYYGYTF; CDR3 DNA: TGCGCCAGCACCGACCCAGGGGCTTACTATGGCTACACCTTC
J gene: TRBJ1-2; D gene: TRBD1; V gene: TRBV6-5; clone size: once; CDR3 protein: CASSYDWTGGGYGYTF; CDR3 DNA: TGTGCCAGCAGTTACGATTGGACAGGGGGGGGCTATGGCTACACCTTC
J gene: TRBJ1-2; D gene: NA; V gene: TRBV3-1/TRBV3-2; clone size: once; CDR3 protein: CASSQRGGYGYTF; CDR3 DNA: TGTGCCAGCAGCCAAAGAGGGGGCTATGGCTACACCTTC
J gene: TRBJ2-7; D gene: NA; V gene: TRBV11-3; clone size: NA; CDR3 protein: CASSLDRGVEQYF; CDR3 DNA: TGTGCCAGCAGCTTAGACAGGGGAGTAGAGCAGTACTTC
J gene: TRBJ2-7; D gene: NA; V gene: TRBV2; clone size: NA; CDR3 protein: CASSVRLGGAEQYF; CDR3 DNA: TGTGCCAGCAGTGTGAGGTTGGGGGGGGCCGAGCAGTACTTC
J gene: TRBJ1-1; D gene: NA; V gene: TRBV4-2; clone size: NA; CDR3 protein: CASSANQGTEAFF; CDR3 DNA: TGTGCCAGCAGCGCCAATCAGGGAACTGAAGCTTTCTTT
J gene: TRBJ1-1; D gene: TRBD1; V gene: TRBV27; clone size: NA; CDR3 protein: CASALKGTGQAFF; CDR3 DNA: TGTGCCAGCGCCCTGAAAGGGACAGGCCAAGCTTTCTTT
J gene: TRBJ1-2; D gene: NA; V gene: TRBV5-6; clone size: NA; CDR3 protein: CASSFGEGYYGYTF; CDR3 DNA: TGTGCCAGCAGCTTCGGAGAGGGCTACTATGGCTACACCTTC
J gene: TRBJ1-6; D gene: TRBD1; V gene: TRBV4-2; clone size: NA; CDR3 protein: CASSQLTGGNSPLHF; CDR3 DNA: TGTGCCAGCAGCCAACTGACAGGGGGTAATTCACCCCTCCACTTT
J gene: TRBJ1-5; D gene: TRBD1; V gene: TRBV18; clone size: NA; CDR3 protein: CASSPQGDVQPQHF; CDR3 DNA: TGTGCCAGCTCACCCCAGGGGGATGTGCAGCCCCAGCATTTT
J gene: TRBJ1-6; D gene: TRBD1; V gene: TRBV7-3; clone size: once; CDR3 protein: CASSWTGANSPLHF; CDR3 DNA: TGTGCCAGCAGCTGGACAGGGGCTAATTCACCCCTCCACTTT
J gene: TRBJ2-3; D gene: TRBD2; V gene: TRBV9; clone size: NA; CDR3 protein: CASSVALAGGADTQYF; CDR3 DNA: TGTGCCAGCAGCGTAGCCCTAGCGGGGGGGGCAGATACGCAGTATTTT
J gene: TRBJ2-7; D gene: TRBD1; V gene: TRBV29-1; clone size: once; CDR3 protein: CSGGQVYGEQYF; CDR3 DNA: TGCAGCGGGGGACAGGTTTACGGCGAGCAGTACTTC
J gene: TRBJ1-1; D gene: TRBD1; V gene: TRBV29-1; clone size: NA; CDR3 protein: CSVGGQGNTEAFF; CDR3 DNA: TGCAGCGTTGGGGGACAGGGGAACACTGAAGCTTTCTTT
J gene: TRBJ2-7; D gene: NA; V gene: TRBV5-5; clone size: once; CDR3 protein: CASSVTQGTYEQYF; CDR3 DNA: TGTGCCAGCAGCGTCACTCAGGGCACCTACGAGCAGTACTTC
J gene: TRBJ1-1; D gene: NA; V gene: TRBV15; clone size: NA; CDR3 protein: CATSTNLNTEAFF; CDR3 DNA: TGTGCCACCAGTACCAACTTGAACACTGAAGCTTTCTTT
J gene: TRBJ1-3; D gene: TRBD1; V gene: TRBV6-5; clone size: NA; CDR3 protein: CASRDRGAGNTIYF; CDR3 DNA: TGTGCCAGCAGGGACAGGGGAGCTGGAAACACCATATATTTT
J gene: TRBJ1-5; D gene: NA; V gene: TRBV10-3; clone size: NA; CDR3 protein: CAISERGSQPQHF; CDR3 DNA: TGTGCCATCAGTGAGCGGGGTAGTCAGCCCCAGCATTTT
J gene: TRBJ1-4; D gene: TRBD1; V gene: TRBV7-9; clone size: NA; CDR3 protein: CASSLGSRGQGEKLFF; CDR3 DNA: TGTGCCAGCAGCTTGGGGAGCAGGGGGCAGGGTGAAAAACTGTTTTTT
J gene: TRBJ2-3; D gene: TRBD2; V gene: TRBV3-1/TRBV3-2; clone size: NA; CDR3 protein: CASSQRGGVTQYF; CDR3 DNA: TGTGCCAGCAGCCAGCGGGGAGGGGTTACGCAGTATTTT
J gene: TRBJ1-1; D gene: NA; V gene: TRBV18; clone size: NA; CDR3 protein: CASSPGLTPNTEAFF; CDR3 DNA: TGTGCCAGCTCACCGGGACTCACACCGAACACTGAAGCTTTCTTT
J gene: TRBJ2-7; D gene: NA; V gene: TRBV6-2/TRBV6-3; clone size: NA; CDR3 protein: CASSYSLLGQRAYEQYF; CDR3 DNA: TGTGCCAGCAGTTACTCGCTTCTGGGGCAAAGAGCCTACGAGCAGTACTTC
J gene: TRBJ1-2; D gene: NA; V gene: TRBV9; clone size: NA; CDR3 protein: CASNLDGKANYGYTF; CDR3 DNA: TGTGCCAGCAACCTAGACGGTAAAGCTAACTATGGCTACACCTTC
J gene: TRBJ1-2; D gene: NA; V gene: TRBV15; clone size: NA; CDR3 protein: CATLLWGYTF; CDR3 DNA: TGTGCCACATTGCTATGGGGCTACACCTTC
J gene: TRBJ1-3; D gene: NA; V gene: TRBV19; clone size: few; CDR3 protein: CASSYSHSGNTIYF; CDR3 DNA: TGTGCCAGTAGTTACAGCCACTCTGGAAACACCATATATTTT
J gene: TRBJ1-2; D gene: NA; V gene: TRBV4-2; clone size: NA; CDR3 protein: CASSLSFEGGGYTF; CDR3 DNA: TGTGCCAGCAGCCTCTCTTTCGAGGGAGGTGGCTACACCTTC
J gene: TRBJ2-5; D gene: NA; V gene: TRBV19; clone size: NA; CDR3 protein: CASSAQGGPSYQETQYF; CDR3 DNA: TGTGCCAGTAGTGCTCAGGGGGGACCTTCGTACCAAGAGACCCAGTACTTC